The present T cell receptor beta chain was sequenced within a study of cytomegalovirus exposure and HLA in healthy donors. Study-wide results and limits: HLA allele associations emerged for fewer than 20,000 TCR beta sequences in a later analysis, at 0.05 false discovery rate.

Comment on this clone: Its specificity is unknown.

V was pared by 0 bases and J by 8 bases, with 10 bases of the junction left unmatched. This CDR3 has 16 amino acids. Per germline, CDR1 KGHSH and CDR2 LQKENI. The PCR ran on 60 Vbeta and 13 Jbeta primers. Generated by immunoSEQ multiplex PCR, the TCRdb table keeps only in-frame clones and is missing some. The profile shows about 120,000 clones, over 75% of them singletons. The TCR comes from a man between 40 and 49 years old in good health and CMV-seronegative. The specimen was PBMCs. This chain connects TRBV18 to TRBJ2-1; TRBD1 aligns across 7 bases. CDR3 amino acids: CASSPPVSRQGHEQFF. CDR3 DNA: TGTGCCAGCTCACCACCGGTTTCCCGACAGGGACATGAGCAGTTCTTC.